This T cell receptor (beta chain) was identified in a study of T cell responses to AZD1222 COVID-19 vaccine. Study-wide points: Rises in breadth and depth of Spike-specific TCRs came after two AZD1222 doses. The peak T cell response came first, and repertoires were sampled only after it. Reports indicate that nearly half of spike-specific TCRs are directed at unmutated variant regions.

This clone was picked up one time. Its antigen is undetermined. Trimming shortened V by 4 bases and J by 12 bases, and 28 bases separated the two germline ends. The V gene's germline CDR1 is SGHVS and CDR2 FNYEAQ. The CDR3 has 17 residues. Repertoires were generated with immunoSEQ multiplex PCR, while TCRdb's copy carries only in-frame clones and drops some. This table holds 100,000 or so clones, 70% to 90% found once. This material consisted of peripheral blood, taken on day 0 of AZD1222 vaccination. The gene calls are TRBV7-6 and TRBJ2-1; possible D gene TRBD2, 6 bases. The source is an adult in good health. This CDR3 reads CASSSPGTGTPASGQFF. CDR3 nucleotide sequence: TGTGCCAGCAGCTCACCGGGAACCGGGACTCCAGCTTCGGGGCAGTTCTTC.